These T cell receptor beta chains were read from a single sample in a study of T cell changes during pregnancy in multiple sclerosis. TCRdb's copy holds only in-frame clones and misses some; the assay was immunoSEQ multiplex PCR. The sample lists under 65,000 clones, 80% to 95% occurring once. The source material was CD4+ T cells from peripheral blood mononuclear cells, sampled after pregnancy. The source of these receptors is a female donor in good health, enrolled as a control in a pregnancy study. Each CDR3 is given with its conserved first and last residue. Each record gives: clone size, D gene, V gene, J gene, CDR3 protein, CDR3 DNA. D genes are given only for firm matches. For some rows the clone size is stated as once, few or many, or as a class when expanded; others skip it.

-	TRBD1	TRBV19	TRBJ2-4	CASSNRGRGNIQYF	TGTGCCAGTAGTAACAGGGGTAGGGGGAACATTCAGTACTTC
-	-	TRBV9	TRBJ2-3	CASSYSTDTQYF	TGTGCCAGCAGCTATAGCACAGATACGCAGTATTTT
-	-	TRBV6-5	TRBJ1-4	CASSYAQATNEKLFF	TGTGCCAGCAGTTACGCCCAGGCGACTAATGAAAAACTGTTTTTT
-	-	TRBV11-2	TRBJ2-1	CASSWASAHNEQFF	TGTGCCAGCAGCTGGGCTAGCGCCCACAATGAGCAGTTCTTC
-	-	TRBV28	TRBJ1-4	CASNQGSDEKLFF	TGTGCCAGCAATCAGGGGTCAGATGAAAAACTGTTTTTT
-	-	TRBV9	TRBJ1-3	CASSVWGDSGNTIYF	TGTGCCAGCAGCGTCTGGGGGGACTCTGGAAACACCATATATTTT
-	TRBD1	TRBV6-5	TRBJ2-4	CASSPGQGLSIQYF	TGTGCCAGCAGTCCGGGACAGGGCCTTAGCATTCAGTACTTC
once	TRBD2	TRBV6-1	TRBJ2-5	CASSGSSGGRETQYF	TGTGCCAGCAGTGGGTCTAGCGGGGGGCGAGAGACCCAGTACTTC
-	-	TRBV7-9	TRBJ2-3	CASSLEKLTDTQYF	TGTGCCAGCAGCTTAGAGAAACTCACAGATACGCAGTATTTT
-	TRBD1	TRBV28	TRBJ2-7	CASSSRDRASYEQYF	TGTGCCAGCAGTAGCCGGGACAGGGCGTCGTACGAGCAGTACTTC